This T cell receptor (beta chain) is from a study of shared clonotypes between healthy human individuals. Per the germline V gene, CDR1 is SGDLS and CDR2 is YYNGEE. CDR3 length equals 14 residues. Trimming cost V 2 bases and J 0 bases, with 6 bases left between them. The method was immunoSEQ multiplex PCR; TCRdb's version includes in-frame clones alone and lacks a portion of them. Among fewer than 700,000 clones listed, around three quarters were seen once. The sample taken for sequencing was PBMCs. The chain combines TRBV9 with TRBJ1-5; D gene uncertain. The receptor was derived from a woman in her 40s in good health. Some clones in this sample may be carry-over from other donors' samples. CDR3 region: CASSVGSSNQPQHF. The DNA for the CDR3 is TGTGCCAGCAGCGTGGGGAGTAGCAATCAGCCCCAGCATTTT.